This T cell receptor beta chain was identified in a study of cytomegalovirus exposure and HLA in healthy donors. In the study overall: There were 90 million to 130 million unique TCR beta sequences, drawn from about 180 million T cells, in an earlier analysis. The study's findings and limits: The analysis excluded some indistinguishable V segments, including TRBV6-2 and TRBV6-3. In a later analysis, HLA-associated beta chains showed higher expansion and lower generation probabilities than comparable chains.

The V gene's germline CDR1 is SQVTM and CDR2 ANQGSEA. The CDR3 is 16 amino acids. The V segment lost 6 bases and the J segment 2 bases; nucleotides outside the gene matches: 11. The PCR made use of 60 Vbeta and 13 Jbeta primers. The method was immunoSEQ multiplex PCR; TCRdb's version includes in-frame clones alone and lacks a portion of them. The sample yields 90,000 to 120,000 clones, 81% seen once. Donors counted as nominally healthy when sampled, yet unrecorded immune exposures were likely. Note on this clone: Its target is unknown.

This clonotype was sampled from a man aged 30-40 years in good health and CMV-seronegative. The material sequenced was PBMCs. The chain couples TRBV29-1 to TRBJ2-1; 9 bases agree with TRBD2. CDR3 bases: TGCAGCGTCGAGGGCGGGAGGGCCGGGGCCTACAATGAGCAGTTCTTC. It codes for CSVEGGRAGAYNEQFF.